This entry is about one T cell receptor (beta chain). These data belong to a study of technical replicates of blood from a handful of donors. The germline V gene encodes CDR1 LGHNA and CDR2 YNFKEQ. This CDR3 is built from 16 residues. V shed 0 bases and J shed 7 bases, with 18 bases lying between them. Assay used: immunoSEQ multiplex PCR; TCRdb lists only in-frame clones, some missing. The data hold 62,000 or so clones, with around 86% observed a single time. This sequence was found in a human donor in good health. Some clones in this sample may be carry-over from other donors' samples. The sequenced sample consisted of PBMCs. This chain uses TRBV4-2 with TRBJ1-2, with D possibly matching TRBD1 (5 bases). The CDR3 DNA sequence: TGTGCCAGCAGCCAAGATTTGGCCAGGGTAACAAGTGGCTACACCTTC. It translates to CASSQDLARVTSGYTF.